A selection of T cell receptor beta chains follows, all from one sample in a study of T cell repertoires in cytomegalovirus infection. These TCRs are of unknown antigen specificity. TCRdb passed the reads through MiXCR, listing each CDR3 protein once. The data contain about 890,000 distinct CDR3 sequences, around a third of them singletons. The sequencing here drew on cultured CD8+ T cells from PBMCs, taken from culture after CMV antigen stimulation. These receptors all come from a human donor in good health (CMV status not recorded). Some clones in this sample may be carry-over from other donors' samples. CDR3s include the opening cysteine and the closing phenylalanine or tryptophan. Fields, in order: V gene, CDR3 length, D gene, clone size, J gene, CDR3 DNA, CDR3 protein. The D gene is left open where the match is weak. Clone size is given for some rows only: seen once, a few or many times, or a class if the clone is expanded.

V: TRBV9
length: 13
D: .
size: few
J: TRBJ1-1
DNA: TGTGCCAGCAGCCCACCGGAGGGTACTGAAGCTTTCTTT
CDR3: CASSPPEGTEAFF

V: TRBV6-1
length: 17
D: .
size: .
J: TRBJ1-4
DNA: TGTGCCAGCAGTGGCGACAGCACGCTCTTAACTAATGAAAAACTGTTTTTT
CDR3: CASSGDSTLLTNEKLFF

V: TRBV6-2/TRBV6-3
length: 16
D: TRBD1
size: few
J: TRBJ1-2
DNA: TGTGCCAGCAGTTACTCTAGACAGGGCAGCAACTATGGCTACACCTTC
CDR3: CASSYSRQGSNYGYTF

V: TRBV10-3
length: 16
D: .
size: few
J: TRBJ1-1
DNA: TGTGCCACGGGATGGACAGAGGAAAACCGAGGTACTGAAGCTTTCTTT
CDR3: CATGWTEENRGTEAFF

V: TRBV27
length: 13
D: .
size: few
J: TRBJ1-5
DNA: TGTGCCAGCAGTATGCTCTTTCGGCAGCCCCAGCATTTT
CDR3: CASSMLFRQPQHF

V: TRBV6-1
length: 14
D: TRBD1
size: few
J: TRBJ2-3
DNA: TGTGCCAGCAGGGACAGGGTGGGGAAAGATACGCAGTATTTT
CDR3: CASRDRVGKDTQYF

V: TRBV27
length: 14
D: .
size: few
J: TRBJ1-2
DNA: TGTGCCAGCAGTTTATCGGTCTCTAACTATGGCTACACCTTC
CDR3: CASSLSVSNYGYTF

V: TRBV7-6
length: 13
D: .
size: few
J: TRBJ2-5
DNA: TGTGCCAGCGACGAGGGGTACCAAGAGACCCAGTACTTC
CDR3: CASDEGYQETQYF

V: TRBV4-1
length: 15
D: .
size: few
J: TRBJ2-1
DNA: TGCGCCAGCAGCCACCGACGGGACGGATACAATGAGCAGTTCTTC
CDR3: CASSHRRDGYNEQFF

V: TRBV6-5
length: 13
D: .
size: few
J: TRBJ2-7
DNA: TGTGCCAGCAGTTTTGGCGGGGGCGGGGAGCAGTACTTC
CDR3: CASSFGGGGEQYF

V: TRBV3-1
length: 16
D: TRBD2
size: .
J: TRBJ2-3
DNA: TGTGCCAGCAGCCAAGGGGCTAGCGGGTACACAGATACGCAGTATTTT
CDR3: CASSQGASGYTDTQYF

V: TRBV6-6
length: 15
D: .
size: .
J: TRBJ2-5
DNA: TGTGCCAGCGAAAAGAGTGGGGAGTACCAAGAGACCCAGTACTTC
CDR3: CASEKSGEYQETQYF

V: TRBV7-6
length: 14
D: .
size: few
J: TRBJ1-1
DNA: TGTGCCAGCGGTCGGCCAGGACATAACACTGAAGCTTTCTTT
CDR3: CASGRPGHNTEAFF

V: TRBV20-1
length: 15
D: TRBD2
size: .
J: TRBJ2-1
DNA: TGCAGTGCTAAACTAGCGGGGCCCCCCTACAATGAGCAGTTCTTC
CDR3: CSAKLAGPPYNEQFF

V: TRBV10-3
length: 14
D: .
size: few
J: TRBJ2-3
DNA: TGTGCCATCAGTGAGAGAGGGGGCACAGATACGCAGTATTTT
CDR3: CAISERGGTDTQYF

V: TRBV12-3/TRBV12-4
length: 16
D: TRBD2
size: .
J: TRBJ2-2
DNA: TGTGCCAGCAGTTTCGTTAGCGGGGGGGATGGCGGGGAGCTGTTTTTT
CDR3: CASSFVSGGDGGELFF

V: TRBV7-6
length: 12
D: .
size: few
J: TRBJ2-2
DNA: TGTGCCAGCAGCCTACACGACGGGGAGCTGTTTTTT
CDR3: CASSLHDGELFF